This T cell receptor beta chain was identified in a study of blood T cell repertoires in COVID-19. The participants were between about 18 and 89 years old and came from some 25 US areas. Clinical history as reported by participants underpinned cohort assignment. The germline V gene encodes CDR1 MNHEY and CDR2 SVGAGI. Deletions cut 6 bases from V and 0 bases from J, with 9 bases between. The CDR3 runs 14 residues. Under the authors' procedure: Reference gene primers were amplified, and this amplification served to estimate nucleated cell counts. The data were produced by immunoSEQ multiplex PCR, yet TCRdb's version contains in-frame clones alone and is incomplete. V and J calls and clone size follow that table, whereas D and trimming were derived from the DNA. The sample shows about 150,000 clones, about 80% of them seen only once.

The source material was PBMCs or T cells enriched from blood (not recorded which). The sequence derives from a woman in her sixties or seventies in a cohort exposed to, infected with or recovered from COVID-19 (not recorded which). This sequence joins TRBV6-5 and TRBJ2-1; D remains unclear. The CDR3 sequence is CASSDGASYNEQFF. CDR3 bases: TGTGCCAGCAGCGATGGAGCCTCCTACAATGAGCAGTTCTTC.